The rows below give T cell receptor beta chains drawn from one sample of a study of monozygotic twins with cystic fibrosis. Repertoires were generated with immunoSEQ multiplex PCR, while TCRdb's copy carries only in-frame clones and drops some. The sample contains about 36,000 clones, nearly 85% of which appear only once. Sequencing input: blood. The receptors derive from a girl under 10 years old with cystic fibrosis. Both conserved end residues are trimmed from each CDR3. Fields, in order: CDR3 protein, D gene, V gene, clone size, J gene. D genes are given only for firm matches. The size entry is marked missing in some rows and otherwise reads once, few, many or a size class.

CDR3 protein: ASSEGNYSNQPQH
D gene: .
V gene: TRBV10-1
clone size: .
J gene: TRBJ1-5

CDR3 protein: ASSWRQGGQPQH
D gene: TRBD1
V gene: TRBV7-2
clone size: .
J gene: TRBJ1-5

CDR3 protein: AIGEAGEELEQY
D gene: TRBD2
V gene: TRBV10-3
clone size: .
J gene: TRBJ2-7

CDR3 protein: ARTSGSGANVLT
D gene: TRBD2
V gene: TRBV10-1
clone size: .
J gene: TRBJ2-6

CDR3 protein: ASSLGWGAATEAF
D gene: .
V gene: TRBV5-1
clone size: .
J gene: TRBJ1-1

CDR3 protein: ASSPQGLPRADTQY
D gene: .
V gene: TRBV9
clone size: .
J gene: TRBJ2-3

CDR3 protein: ATSEGGLGEAF
D gene: .
V gene: TRBV5-8
clone size: .
J gene: TRBJ1-1

CDR3 protein: ASSVGLGGTYEQY
D gene: TRBD1
V gene: TRBV9
clone size: .
J gene: TRBJ2-7

CDR3 protein: ASSPPGLVETQY
D gene: TRBD2
V gene: TRBV18
clone size: .
J gene: TRBJ2-5

CDR3 protein: ATRGNSYEQY
D gene: .
V gene: TRBV19
clone size: .
J gene: TRBJ2-7

CDR3 protein: AWSEAGGDLGEAF
D gene: TRBD1
V gene: TRBV30
clone size: .
J gene: TRBJ1-1

CDR3 protein: ASSQDPSGSNERF
D gene: TRBD2
V gene: TRBV4-2
clone size: .
J gene: TRBJ2-1

CDR3 protein: ASSLATPRGDGYT
D gene: .
V gene: TRBV5-4
clone size: .
J gene: TRBJ1-2

CDR3 protein: ASSSLEGGHYGYT
D gene: .
V gene: TRBV7-9
clone size: .
J gene: TRBJ1-2

CDR3 protein: ASSPAYGTGGTGELF
D gene: TRBD1
V gene: TRBV7-2
clone size: .
J gene: TRBJ2-2

CDR3 protein: ASSQGLASNTGELF
D gene: TRBD2
V gene: TRBV4-2
clone size: .
J gene: TRBJ2-2

CDR3 protein: ASSLMAGGPQTQY
D gene: TRBD2
V gene: TRBV7-3
clone size: .
J gene: TRBJ2-5

CDR3 protein: ASSPNPDAGNTIY
D gene: .
V gene: TRBV5-1
clone size: .
J gene: TRBJ1-3

CDR3 protein: ASSDYDRGYEQY
D gene: .
V gene: TRBV5-6
clone size: .
J gene: TRBJ2-7

CDR3 protein: ASSLVLSGANVLT
D gene: .
V gene: TRBV7-8
clone size: .
J gene: TRBJ2-6

CDR3 protein: ASSFSGTDTQY
D gene: .
V gene: TRBV5-6
clone size: .
J gene: TRBJ2-3

CDR3 protein: ASSEGVGAPH
D gene: .
V gene: TRBV6-1
clone size: once
J gene: TRBJ1-6

CDR3 protein: ASSSLTDTQY
D gene: .
V gene: TRBV25-1
clone size: .
J gene: TRBJ2-3

CDR3 protein: ASSVKLAGADTQY
D gene: TRBD2
V gene: TRBV2
clone size: .
J gene: TRBJ2-3

CDR3 protein: ASSQQGAQNIQY
D gene: TRBD1
V gene: TRBV4-1
clone size: .
J gene: TRBJ2-4

CDR3 protein: ASSPVPSYEQY
D gene: .
V gene: TRBV18
clone size: .
J gene: TRBJ2-7

CDR3 protein: ASSTGQGFEQF
D gene: TRBD1
V gene: TRBV7-6
clone size: .
J gene: TRBJ2-1

CDR3 protein: ACPTPRDRGNGELF
D gene: TRBD1
V gene: TRBV30
clone size: .
J gene: TRBJ2-2

CDR3 protein: ASSEPSRRSSYEQY
D gene: .
V gene: TRBV2
clone size: .
J gene: TRBJ2-7

CDR3 protein: ASSPTPQGPTSYNSPLH
D gene: .
V gene: TRBV27
clone size: .
J gene: TRBJ1-6

CDR3 protein: ASSGTGGYEQY
D gene: TRBD2
V gene: TRBV6-1
clone size: few
J gene: TRBJ2-7

CDR3 protein: ASTQPGYGYT
D gene: .
V gene: TRBV6-6
clone size: .
J gene: TRBJ1-2

CDR3 protein: ASSYGDNYGYT
D gene: .
V gene: TRBV6-5
clone size: .
J gene: TRBJ1-2

CDR3 protein: AISGLTDTQY
D gene: .
V gene: TRBV10-3
clone size: .
J gene: TRBJ2-3

CDR3 protein: ASSLRPGRGPQETQY
D gene: .
V gene: TRBV18
clone size: .
J gene: TRBJ2-5

CDR3 protein: ASSFAGRNTEAF
D gene: .
V gene: TRBV7-9
clone size: .
J gene: TRBJ1-1

CDR3 protein: ASSFLGNQPQH
D gene: .
V gene: TRBV6-5
clone size: .
J gene: TRBJ1-5

CDR3 protein: ASSPSRQYQPQH
D gene: .
V gene: TRBV18
clone size: .
J gene: TRBJ1-5

CDR3 protein: ASSLGAPRQGRGNEQY
D gene: .
V gene: TRBV11-2
clone size: .
J gene: TRBJ2-7

CDR3 protein: ASQQGNTIY
D gene: .
V gene: TRBV6-1
clone size: .
J gene: TRBJ1-3

CDR3 protein: ASSPQGTSGIEQF
D gene: .
V gene: TRBV18
clone size: .
J gene: TRBJ2-1

CDR3 protein: ASSLAGNGRSGNTIY
D gene: .
V gene: TRBV5-6
clone size: .
J gene: TRBJ1-3

CDR3 protein: ASSLGNTGGYT
D gene: .
V gene: TRBV13
clone size: .
J gene: TRBJ1-2

CDR3 protein: ASSLDGRSPYSNQPQH
D gene: .
V gene: TRBV7-8
clone size: .
J gene: TRBJ1-5

CDR3 protein: ASSIARLNQPQH
D gene: .
V gene: TRBV19
clone size: .
J gene: TRBJ1-5

CDR3 protein: ASSLDRVEEKLF
D gene: TRBD1
V gene: TRBV18
clone size: .
J gene: TRBJ1-4

CDR3 protein: ASSSLVTSGGSWETQY
D gene: TRBD2
V gene: TRBV11-2
clone size: .
J gene: TRBJ2-5

CDR3 protein: AISDSSDYGYT
D gene: .
V gene: TRBV10-3
clone size: .
J gene: TRBJ1-2

CDR3 protein: ASSLVGGGANYGYT
D gene: .
V gene: TRBV7-2
clone size: .
J gene: TRBJ1-2

CDR3 protein: ASSLTVQETQY
D gene: .
V gene: TRBV2
clone size: .
J gene: TRBJ2-5

CDR3 protein: ASNRDNQPQH
D gene: .
V gene: TRBV2
clone size: .
J gene: TRBJ1-5

CDR3 protein: ASMVPGGGYT
D gene: .
V gene: TRBV6-1
clone size: few
J gene: TRBJ1-2

CDR3 protein: ASSYFAGGVQSEQY
D gene: TRBD2
V gene: TRBV6-6
clone size: .
J gene: TRBJ2-7

CDR3 protein: ASSLDVARRFTDTQY
D gene: .
V gene: TRBV5-1
clone size: .
J gene: TRBJ2-3

CDR3 protein: ASSSGGTASYEQY
D gene: .
V gene: TRBV5-1
clone size: .
J gene: TRBJ2-7

CDR3 protein: ASSFLADEQF
D gene: .
V gene: TRBV11-3
clone size: .
J gene: TRBJ2-1

CDR3 protein: ASSPGLAGAYEQY
D gene: TRBD2
V gene: TRBV5-1
clone size: .
J gene: TRBJ2-7

CDR3 protein: ASSFDPANYGYT
D gene: .
V gene: TRBV6-5
clone size: once
J gene: TRBJ1-2

CDR3 protein: ASSLAVSGLH
D gene: .
V gene: TRBV7-2
clone size: few
J gene: TRBJ1-6

CDR3 protein: ASTHRREKYEKLF
D gene: .
V gene: TRBV6-6
clone size: .
J gene: TRBJ1-4